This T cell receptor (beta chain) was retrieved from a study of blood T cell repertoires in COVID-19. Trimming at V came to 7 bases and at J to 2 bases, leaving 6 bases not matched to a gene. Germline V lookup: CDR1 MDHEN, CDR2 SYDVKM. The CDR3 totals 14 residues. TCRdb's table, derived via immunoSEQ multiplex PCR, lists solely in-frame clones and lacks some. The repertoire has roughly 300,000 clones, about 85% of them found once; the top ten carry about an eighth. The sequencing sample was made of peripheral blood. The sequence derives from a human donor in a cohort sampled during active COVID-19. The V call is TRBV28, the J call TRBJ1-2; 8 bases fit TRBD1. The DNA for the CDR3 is TGTGCCAGCACTGCAGGGGGCGCAAACTATGGCTACACCTTC. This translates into CASTAGGANYGYTF.